The clone carrying this T cell receptor (beta chain) was detected only a few times. What it binds is unknown. This specimen belongs to a study of CD8 T cells in ankylosing spondylitis. Study-level results: A TCR beta motif made of fewer than ten highly homologous variants seemed typical of ankylosing spondylitis blood. Relatively rare in peripheral blood, disease-linked clones were also CD8+. Certain motif variants had earlier appeared in reactive arthritis synovial fluid and blood.

Quantitative 5'-RACE with molecular barcodes produced the TCR beta libraries. A single record per CDR3 protein comes from TCRdb applying MiXCR to the 5' RACE reads. The sample lists hundreds of thousands of distinct CDR3 sequences, 26% seen once, with roughly 0.9% in the top ten. This CDR3 is built from 15 residues. CDR1 and CDR2 (germline): MNHEY, SMNVEV (reference sequence). V lost 5 bases and J lost 4; bases outside the gene matches: 6. The sequenced sample was blood, either unsorted or a sorted T cell fraction (not recorded which). The chain couples TRBV27 to TRBJ2-2; 8 nucleotides line up with TRBD1. The TCR sequence derives from a male donor with ankylosing spondylitis. The CDR3 sequence is CASSGQGPSTGELFF. DNA of the CDR3: TGTGCCAGCAGTGGACAGGGACCTAGCACCGGGGAGCTGTTTTTT.